This T cell receptor (beta chain) is from a study of cytomegalovirus exposure and HLA in healthy donors. About the study: Membership in the Caucasian-associated ancestry cluster was found for about 80% of about 430 genotyped donors. General study results and limits: Per published reports, the classifier diagnosed cytomegalovirus status with high specificity and sensitivity. Most observed TCR sequences were rare, whereas some public TCRs were detected in many donors.

CDR1 LGHNA and CDR2 YSLEER come from the germline V gene. This CDR3 is 14 amino acids long. V dropped 6 bases and J dropped 4; count of bases not matched to a gene: 6. This clone was found a few times. The antigen is not known. The PCR had 60 Vbeta and 13 Jbeta primers. This table comes from immunoSEQ multiplex PCR, and its TCRdb copy is limited to in-frame clones, with some not included. The sample has roughly 120,000 clones; more than 65% are singletons. The TCR was taken from a woman aged 55-70 years in good health and CMV-seropositive. This chain joins TRBV4-3 and TRBJ1-1; 9 bases agree with TRBD1. The material sequenced was PBMCs. The CDR3 coding sequence is TGCGCCAGCAGTCCACAGGGGGCTCGCACTGAAGCTTTCTTT. This gives the protein CASSPQGARTEAFF.